This T cell receptor beta chain was identified during a study of blood T cell repertoires in COVID-19. Study-level background: Italy, Spain and the United States were the sources of the convalescent and acute COVID-19 samples. Sources were T cells, B-cell-depleted T cells, or PBMCs; the material itself was cDNA or gDNA.

J gave up 0 bases and V 5 bases, and 3 bases lay outside the gene matches. This CDR3 is 16 amino acids long. Per the germline V gene, CDR1 is SGHNT and CDR2 is YYREEE (reference sequence). In the study's own analysis: Amplification of reference gene primers provided the estimated nucleated cell counts. Here immunoSEQ multiplex PCR was the method, and the copy in TCRdb shows in-frame clones only, minus some. That table furnishes V, J and clone size, whereas the DNA furnished D and trimming. The sample has roughly 200,000 clones; around 90% are singletons. This clonotype was sampled from a man aged 60 to 69 with active or convalescent COVID-19. V gene TRBV5-4 combines with J gene TRBJ2-1, with 12 bases identical to TRBD2. Source material: peripheral blood. CDR3 nucleotides: TGTGCCAGCAGGCCGGGACTAGCGGGCTCCTACAATGAGCAGTTCTTC. Its translation: CASRPGLAGSYNEQFF.